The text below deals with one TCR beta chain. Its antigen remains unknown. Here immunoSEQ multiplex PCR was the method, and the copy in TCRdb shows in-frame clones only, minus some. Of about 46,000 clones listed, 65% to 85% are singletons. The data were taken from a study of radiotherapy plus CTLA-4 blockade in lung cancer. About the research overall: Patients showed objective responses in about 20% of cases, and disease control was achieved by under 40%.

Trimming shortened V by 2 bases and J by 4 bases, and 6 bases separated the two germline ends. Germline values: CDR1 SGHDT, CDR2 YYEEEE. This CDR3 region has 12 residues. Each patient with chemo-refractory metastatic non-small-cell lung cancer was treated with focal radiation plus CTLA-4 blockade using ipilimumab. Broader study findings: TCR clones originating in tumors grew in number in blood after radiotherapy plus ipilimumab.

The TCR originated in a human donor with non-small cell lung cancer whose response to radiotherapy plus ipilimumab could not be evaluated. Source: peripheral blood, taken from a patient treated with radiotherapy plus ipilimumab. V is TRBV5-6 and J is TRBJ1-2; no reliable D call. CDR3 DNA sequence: TGTGCCAGCAGCTTCCCTAGCTATGGCTACACCTTC. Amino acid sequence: CASSFPSYGYTF.